This T cell receptor (beta chain) emerged from a study of blood T cells in healthy people across ages. This clonotype was recorded a few times. As yet, its antigen is unknown. Study observations and caveats: More naive CD4+ cells and higher diversity were found in long-lived than in aged donors. TCR beta diversity per million T cells fell roughly linearly with age. PBMCs left unsorted prevented a conclusive naive versus antigen-experienced comparison.

The CDR3 is 16 amino acids. Germline V CDR1 and CDR2: MGHRA, YSYEKL. V was trimmed by 0 bases and J by 3 bases, leaving 12 bases between them. Then a second PCR, running about 6 to 11 cycles, was carried out with a sample-barcoded 5' primer and a J-beta primer mix. Every sample produced at least 3 million CDR3-containing paired-end reads. TCRdb re-called the 5' RACE reads through MiXCR, storing one row per CDR3 protein. The profile shows approximately 2,000,000 distinct CDR3 sequences, roughly 43% of them singletons. The receptor was isolated from a human donor in good health. The sequencing input was blood. The V call is TRBV4-1, the J call TRBJ1-5; D gene unclear. The CDR3 reads CASSQEPTHTNQPQHF. In DNA form, the CDR3 reads TGCGCCAGCAGCCAAGAGCCGACACATACCAATCAGCCCCAGCATTTT.